Listed here are 25 T cell receptor beta chains from one sample, sequenced in a study of blood T cell repertoires in COVID-19 (dated by TCRdb to 2019 to 2021). The method behind the library was the immunoSEQ multiplex PCR assay. TCRdb limited this immuneACCESS table to in-frame rearrangements with V and J called. A share of clones is missing; checked studies link under half to unresolved V genes, and the rest is unexplained. The sample table contains 90,000 to 120,000 clones; only one count was recorded for approximately 69% of them. The ten largest make up about 5.9% of the sample. The sequenced sample was peripheral blood. The receptors derive from a man older than 75 with acute or convalescent COVID-19.

The rearrangement joins TRBV4-3 to TRBJ2-3; TRBD1 might be the D (6 bases). Per the germline V gene, CDR1 is LGHNA and CDR2 is YSLEER. Trimming shortened V by 0 bases and J by 1 base, and 11 bases separated the two germline ends. The CDR3 has 16 amino acids. CDR3 sequence (DNA): TGCGCCAGCAGCCAAGATTACAGGGTAGGCACAGATACGCAGTATTTT. Amino acids: CASSQDYRVGTDTQYF.

This clone has only one observation. DNA for the CDR3: TGTGCCAGTAGTTTTGGGACTAGCGGGAGGCTAGGAAATGAGCAGTTCTTC. This codes for CASSFGTSGRLGNEQFF. The chain employs TRBV19 and TRBJ2-1, with 15 bases that match TRBD2. The CDR3 has 17 residues. Unmatched junction bases numbered 9, after V lost 5 bases and J lost 7 bases. CDR1 and CDR2 from the germline V gene are LNHDA and SQIVND (reference sequence).

The chain couples TRBV28 to TRBJ1-6, with TRBD1 identical over 9 bases. The J segment lost 8 bases and the V segment lost 6 bases, leaving 5 bases of the junction unmatched. Per germline, CDR1 MDHEN and CDR2 SYDVKM. The CDR3 is made up of 14 amino acids. CDR3 amino acids: CASRGQGSDSPLHF. CDR3 DNA sequence: TGTGCCAGCAGGGGACAGGGTAGCGATTCACCCCTCCACTTT.

The chain's CDR3 is CASAHGSGGYRETQYF. The CDR3 DNA is TGCGCCTCAGCTCATGGGAGCGGTGGGTATCGAGAGACCCAGTACTTC. This rearrangement joins TRBV5-1 to TRBJ2-5, with a possible D match to TRBD2 (5 bases). This CDR3 has 16 residues. The germline gives CDR1 SGHRS, CDR2 YFSETQ. Trimming removed 10 bases at V and 4 bases at J, with 26 bases between.

The chain couples TRBV6-5 to TRBJ1-1; a possible D gene is TRBD1 (5 bases). Trimming took off 6 bases at V and 7 bases at J, with 12 bases between the two ends. This CDR3 spans 12 amino acids. CDR1 and CDR2 (germline): MNHEY, SVGAGI. DNA for the CDR3: TGTGCCAGCAGCAGATCGGGGGGTGAAGCTTTCTTT. This gives the protein CASSRSGGEAFF.

V is TRBV7-9 and J is TRBJ2-7; D perhaps matches TRBD2 (5 bases). V was trimmed by 2 bases and J by 3 bases, leaving 14 bases between them. This CDR3 region has 15 residues. Germline loops: CDR1 SEHNR, CDR2 FQNEAQ (reference sequence). The CDR3 here is CASSLWETPGYEQYF. As DNA, the CDR3 is TGTGCCAGCAGCTTATGGGAGACACCCGGCTACGAGCAGTACTTC.

J is TRBJ1-5 and V is TRBV6-5; D gene uncertain. Trimming shortened V by 5 bases and J by 5 bases, and 13 bases separated the two germline ends. From germline, CDR1 is MNHEY and CDR2 SVGAGI. There are 14 residues in the CDR3. CDR3 sequence (DNA): TGTGCCAGCAGTACGACCTGGGAGGATCAGCCCCAGCATTTT. Translation: CASSTTWEDQPQHF.

The V gene is TRBV24-1, the J gene TRBJ2-2, with 15 positions matching TRBD2. CDR3 size: 19 residues. Germline values: CDR1 KGHDR, CDR2 SFDVKD. V lost 3 bases, J lost 6 bases, and 10 bases stayed unmatched. For the CDR3, the DNA is TGTGCCACCAGTGATCCCGGAAGGACTAGCGGGAGGGGTTCCGGGGAGCTGTTTTTT. Amino acid sequence: CATSDPGRTSGRGSGELFF.

The chain employs TRBV19 and TRBJ2-5; 10 bases line up with TRBD2. V was clipped by 2 bases and J by 4 bases; unmatched bases: 4. Germline V gene lookup returns CDR1 LNHDA and CDR2 SQIVND (reference sequence). There are 15 residues in the CDR3. CDR3 protein: CASSISGRERETQYF. The DNA of the CDR3 is TGTGCCAGTAGTATAAGCGGGAGGGAGAGAGAGACCCAGTACTTC.

The CDR3 DNA sequence: TGTGCCAGCAGCTCCCCGGATAGCGGGAGCAATGAGCAGTTCTTC. Translated: CASSSPDSGSNEQFF. The V call is TRBV7-6, the J call TRBJ2-1, with 9 bases identical to TRBD2. The CDR3 covers 15 residues. J gave up 6 bases and V 4 bases, and 7 bases lay outside the gene matches. The germline V gene has CDR1 SGHVS and CDR2 FNYEAQ.

This sequence joins TRBV7-9 and TRBJ2-7; 10 nucleotides line up with TRBD2. V trimming: 3 bases; J trimming: 4 bases; junction bases outside the gene matches: 9. This CDR3 is 16 amino acids long. Germline V gene sequence: CDR1 SEHNR, CDR2 FQNEAQ (reference sequence). CDR3 coding DNA: TGTGCCAGCAGCTTCCGGGCTAGCGGGAGACCTTACGAGCAGTACTTC. Amino acid sequence: CASSFRASGRPYEQYF.

This rearrangement joins TRBV27 to TRBJ1-1; tentatively, D is TRBD1 (5 bases). The germline V and J ends were trimmed by 5 bases and 3 bases, with 13 bases remaining between them. The CDR3 spans 14 residues. Germline CDR1 is MNHEY and CDR2 is SMNVEV (reference sequence). The CDR3 loop reads CASSVLGGYTEAFF. In DNA form, the CDR3 reads TGTGCCAGCAGTGTATTGGGGGGATACACTGAAGCTTTCTTT.

The chain has TRBV7-3 and TRBJ2-7, with 9 positions matching TRBD1. CDR3 length: 14 residues. Germline trimming cut 5 bases from V and 5 bases from J; bases unmatched to any gene: 7. Germline V gives CDR1 SGHTA, CDR2 FQGTGA. CDR3 sequence: CASSPGTGSHEQYF. CDR3 coding DNA: TGTGCCAGCAGCCCGGGGACAGGGAGCCACGAGCAGTACTTC.

This rearrangement joins TRBV7-9 to TRBJ1-4; 7 bases match TRBD1. CDR1 and CDR2 (germline): SEHNR, FQNEAQ (reference sequence). This CDR3 is 13 amino acids long. After removal of 5 bases from V and 8 bases from J, the junction contained 5 bases not matched to a gene. The CDR3 loop is CASSRGPGEKLFF. The CDR3 nucleotides are TGTGCCAGCAGCAGGGGGCCAGGAGAAAAACTGTTTTTT.

The chain couples TRBV28 to TRBJ1-2; 7 nucleotides agree with TRBD1. Germline CDR1 and CDR2: MDHEN and SYDVKM. V trimming: 11 bases; J trimming: 0 bases; junction bases outside the gene matches: 9. The CDR3 is made up of 14 amino acids. CDR3 region: CAGRDRDSNYGYTF. DNA for the CDR3: TGTGCCGGCCGGGACAGAGATTCTAACTATGGCTACACCTTC.

The V call is TRBV27, the J call TRBJ2-2, with D hard to call. V lost 6 bases, J lost 5 bases, and 10 bases lay in between. The germline gives CDR1 MNHEY, CDR2 SMNVEV (reference sequence). There are 13 residues in the CDR3. DNA for the CDR3: TGTGCCAGCAGCGCACGGGTGACCGGGGAGCTGTTTTTT. Amino acid sequence: CASSARVTGELFF.

This chain connects TRBV4-1 to TRBJ2-3, with a possible D match to TRBD2 (6 bases). Trimming removed 3 bases at V and 9 bases at J, with 16 bases between. The CDR3 has 14 residues. In germline, CDR1 is MGHRA, CDR2 YSYEKL. The CDR3 DNA reads as TGCGCCAGCAGCCAGGGGTCCGGGACTTCGACGCAGTATTTT. Translated, it gives CASSQGSGTSTQYF.

V is TRBV27 and J is TRBJ2-7; 10 bases match TRBD1. CDR3 length: 16 amino acids. The ends lost 5 bases at V and 6 bases at J; junction bases unmatched: 13. Per the germline V gene, CDR1 is MNHEY and CDR2 is SMNVEV (reference sequence). The CDR3 nucleotides are TGTGCCAGCAGTCCAGAGACAGGGGGCGCTTTGGTCGAGCAGTACTTC. Encoded protein: CASSPETGGALVEQYF.

The rearrangement uses TRBV11-2 and TRBJ2-5; D is perhaps TRBD2 (6 bases). The CDR3 has 15 residues. The V gene's germline CDR1 is SGHAT and CDR2 FQNNGV. Deletions cut 1 base from V and 5 bases from J, with 14 bases between. CDR3 sequence: CASSLGRDFRETQYF. CDR3 nucleotide sequence: TGTGCCAGCAGCTTAGGCCGGGACTTCCGCGAGACCCAGTACTTC.

The DNA of the CDR3 is TGTGCCAGCAGCTTAGTTGCCAGGGGCCACTATGGCTACACCTTC. Translating gives CASSLVARGHYGYTF. This chain uses TRBV7-6 with TRBJ1-2, with D tentatively TRBD1 (6 bases). Trimming shortened V by 1 base and J by 3 bases, and 12 bases separated the two germline ends. The CDR3 is made up of 15 amino acids. The V gene's germline CDR1 is SGHVS and CDR2 FNYEAQ. Supplemented by reference TRBV7-6 and TRBJ1-2, the full variable domain reads GAGVSQSPRYKVTKRGQDVALRCDPISGHVSLYWYRQALGQGPEFLTYFNYEAQQDKSGLPNDRFSAERPEGSISTLTIQRTEQRDSAMYRCASSLVARGHYGYTFGSGTRLTVV.

This clone was observed once. This rearrangement joins TRBV28 to TRBJ2-5, with 9 bases fitting TRBD2. There are 15 residues in the CDR3. J was trimmed by 5 bases and V by 5 bases; bases with no gene match: 9. CDR1 MDHEN and CDR2 SYDVKM come from the germline V gene. The CDR3 protein is CASSPTSGGRETQYF. CDR3 in DNA: TGTGCCAGCAGTCCGACTAGCGGAGGGAGGGAGACCCAGTACTTC.

The V and J genes are TRBV14 and TRBJ2-1, with D unresolved. The CDR3 has 14 residues. The ends were cut back, 0 bases at V and 12 bases at J, with 15 bases in the middle. CDR1 is SGHDN and CDR2 is FVKESK in the germline V gene. The CDR3 DNA sequence: TGTGCCAGCAGCCAAGATTTTCGAGCCGCGGTGCAGTTCTTC. Translation gives CASSQDFRAAVQFF.

This clone was counted once. The rearrangement links TRBV7-2 to TRBJ2-1, with 10 nucleotides matching TRBD1. The CDR3 length is 14 residues. The V and J ends lost 9 bases and 5 bases, in that order; junction bases with no gene match: 7. Per germline, CDR1 SGHTA and CDR2 FQGNSA. The CDR3 DNA sequence: TGTGCCAGTCTCCGGGACAGGGGAGACAATGAGCAGTTCTTC. Translated: CASLRDRGDNEQFF.

This clone was seen at least ten times. The V and J genes are TRBV28 and TRBJ2-7; TRBD1 matches 10 bases. Germline assignment: CDR1 MDHEN and CDR2 SYDVKM. V was pared by 7 bases and J by 3 bases, with 6 bases of the junction left unmatched. The CDR3 sequence is 14 residues long. CDR3 residues: CASKWGQGIYEQYF. The CDR3 DNA sequence: TGTGCCAGCAAGTGGGGACAGGGGATCTACGAGCAGTACTTC.

This chain uses TRBV10-3 with TRBJ2-7; the match to TRBD2 covers 9 bases. The CDR3 has 19 amino acids. V was pared by 0 bases and J by 6 bases, with 18 bases of the junction left unmatched. CDR1 and CDR2 (germline): ENHRY, SYGVKD. CDR3 sequence: CAISESSVAKIAGDSEQYF. DNA of the CDR3: TGTGCCATCAGTGAGTCGTCGGTGGCTAAAATAGCGGGAGATAGCGAGCAGTACTTC.